A selection of T cell receptor beta chains follows, all from one sample in a study of STAT5B mutations in CD4+ large granular lymphocyte leukemia. This table comes from immunoSEQ multiplex PCR, and its TCRdb copy is limited to in-frame clones, with some not included. The data contain over 25,000 clones, 65% to 85% of them seen just once; the ten biggest clones take up approximately 6.2%. The specimen sequenced was CD4+ T cells from blood buffy coats. The receptors were gathered from a human donor in good health. Each CDR3 is given without its conserved first and last residue. Each record gives: CDR3 protein, J gene, D gene, V gene. A D gene is named only where the DNA matches it firmly.

ATSRAQSGLGTDTQY TRBJ2-3 - TRBV15
ARGPSPSAYDEEQF TRBJ2-1 - TRBV28
ASSFTGLAGGPGTGELF TRBJ2-2 TRBD2 TRBV5-5
ASSQAPRRDGYT TRBJ1-2 - TRBV4-3
ASSVAAVRKNTEAF TRBJ1-1 - TRBV9
ASGSNPLPGLT TRBJ1-2 - TRBV12-5
ASSQAPLEDPGNTIY TRBJ1-3 - TRBV4-2
ASSESPGVMGTQY TRBJ2-5 - TRBV25-1
ASSPQEQGAGTEAF TRBJ1-1 TRBD1 TRBV18
SVAPGRRTGELF TRBJ2-2 - TRBV29-1
ASSLWTGGDTEAF TRBJ1-1 - TRBV28
AISERAGDGEQF TRBJ2-1 - TRBV10-3
ASNFRAGATNEKLF TRBJ1-4 - TRBV19
ASSPPGQRGGSMSEQY TRBJ2-7 TRBD2 TRBV5-4
ASSLGGGSTLNEQF TRBJ2-1 - TRBV7-2
ASGLGQGAGGYT TRBJ1-2 TRBD1 TRBV12-5
ASSLWSGGTLTDTQY TRBJ2-3 TRBD2 TRBV27
ASSSPKTGKLQY TRBJ2-4 TRBD1 TRBV11-2
ASSPGDFSGNTIY TRBJ1-3 - TRBV7-2
ASSLTSGGTNEQF TRBJ2-1 TRBD2 TRBV6-6
ASRSTGASYNEQF TRBJ2-1 TRBD1 TRBV7-8
ASNYDRGAQPQH TRBJ1-5 TRBD1 TRBV2
ASSGDRGPVETQY TRBJ2-5 TRBD1 TRBV5-4
ASSTLIRGDRYGYT TRBJ1-2 - TRBV19
ASSSPPGTGNSPLH TRBJ1-6 TRBD1 TRBV7-9
ASSLVPGLAGGSTDTQY TRBJ2-3 TRBD2 TRBV7-2
ASQANRGYT TRBJ1-2 - TRBV19
ASSHFTGGDEQY TRBJ2-7 TRBD1 TRBV5-1
ASSYSRGVGEKLF TRBJ1-4 - TRBV6-5
AISGTHSNQPQH TRBJ1-5 - TRBV10-3
ASSFGHPGELF TRBJ2-2 - TRBV7-8
ASVRLGSYEQY - - TRBV6-5
ASSLGGMNTEAF TRBJ1-1 - TRBV7-9
ASSSSPRGLQPEAF TRBJ1-1 - TRBV11-2
ASSRQGGSYEQY TRBJ2-7 - TRBV6-5
ASSPEQADAYGYT TRBJ1-2 - TRBV18
ASSQDPGLIETQY TRBJ2-5 TRBD2 TRBV4-2
ASSPGGHYGYT TRBJ1-2 - TRBV6-6
ASILFTDNQPQH TRBJ1-5 - TRBV6-1
ASSPRAQPEQY TRBJ2-7 - TRBV18
ASSLREGFYEQY TRBJ2-7 - TRBV7-2
ASSYASSNTEAF TRBJ1-1 - TRBV6-5
ASSKTGTGGQPQH TRBJ1-5 TRBD1 TRBV27
ASSFREVTEAF TRBJ1-1 - TRBV7-9
ASSLGSSYNSPLH TRBJ1-6 - TRBV7-9
ASSQADNNEAF TRBJ1-1 - TRBV4-1
ASSRGGSYNSPLH TRBJ1-6 - TRBV7-2
ASSIRLEGADGYT TRBJ1-2 TRBD1 TRBV19
ASSPERTLAYEQY TRBJ2-7 - TRBV6-6
AISESVGNYGYT TRBJ1-2 - TRBV10-3
ASSGSHTGELF TRBJ2-2 - TRBV25-1
ASSGMGLERASNQPQH TRBJ1-5 - TRBV10-1
ASSVAGTLAAKNIQY TRBJ2-4 - TRBV9
ASSLGGGRANTEAF TRBJ1-1 - TRBV11-2
ASSVEEGLMNTEAF TRBJ1-1 - TRBV9
ASGNRAGETQY TRBJ2-5 - TRBV6-5
ASSLRLGDNEKLF TRBJ1-4 - TRBV7-2
ASSEGGDGDQPQH TRBJ1-5 - TRBV9